This T cell receptor beta chain was recovered during a study of blood T cells in healthy people across ages. Study-wide results and caveats: Long-lived donors had more naive CD4+ cells and higher diversity than aged donors. Samples with more naive T cells showed higher observed beta diversity.

A J-beta primer mix and a sample-barcoded 5' primer were used in a second PCR of roughly 6 to 12 cycles. Through a template-switch adaptor with 12 random nucleotides, each cDNA molecule received a tag. TCRdb itself ran the 5' RACE reads through MiXCR, one entry per CDR3 protein. There are about 680,000 distinct CDR3 sequences in the sample; 49% occur only once, and under 35% lies in the top ten. Each sample used at least 7 million PBMCs. V lost 3 bases and J 2 bases, leaving 10 bases between the germline ends. Germline V CDR1 and CDR2: DFQATT, SNEGSKA (reference sequence). The CDR3 runs 13 residues. Concerning this clonotype itself: Its matching antigen is unknown.

The specimen was blood. The TCR was taken from a woman aged 55-69 years in good health. The chain is built from TRBV20-1 and TRBJ1-2; D gene uncertain. This CDR3 reads CSARRTGNYGYTF. CDR3 DNA sequence: TGCAGTGCTAGGCGGACGGGAAACTATGGCTACACCTTC.